This record concerns one T cell receptor (beta chain) sequence. The data stem from a study of blood T cell repertoires in COVID-19. Study-wide background: Acute and convalescent COVID-19 specimens originated in the United States, Italy and Spain.

CDR1 LGHNA and CDR2 YSLEER come from the germline V gene. The CDR3 consists of 15 residues. The trim removed 4 bases at V and 2 bases at J, leaving 7 bases unmatched. The repertoire was sequenced with immunoSEQ multiplex PCR; TCRdb's copy has only in-frame clones and lacks some. Of more than 95,000 clones in the sample, roughly 76% were seen once. The clonotype originates from a woman in her seventies with acute or convalescent COVID-19. The sequenced material came from peripheral blood. V usage is TRBV4-3 and J usage is TRBJ1-1; 7 positions agree with TRBD1. The CDR3 sequence: CASSRATGANTEAFF. The DNA of the CDR3 is TGCGCCAGCAGCCGAGCCACAGGGGCCAACACTGAAGCTTTCTTT.